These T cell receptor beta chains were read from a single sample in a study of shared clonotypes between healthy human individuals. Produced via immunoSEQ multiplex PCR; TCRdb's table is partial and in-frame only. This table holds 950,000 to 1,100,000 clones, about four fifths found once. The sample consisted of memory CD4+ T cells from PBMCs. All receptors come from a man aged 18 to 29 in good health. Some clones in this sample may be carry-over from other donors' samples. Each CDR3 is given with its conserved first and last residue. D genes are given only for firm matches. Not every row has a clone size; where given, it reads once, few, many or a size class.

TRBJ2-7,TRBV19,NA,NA,TGTGCCAGTAGTATGTACGAGCAGTACTTC,CASSMYEQYF
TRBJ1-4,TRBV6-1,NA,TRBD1,TGTGCCAGCAGCGCAGGGGACAGGGGGAATGAAAAACTGTTTTTT,CASSAGDRGNEKLFF
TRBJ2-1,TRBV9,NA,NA,TGTGCCAGCAGCGCCGACGATGAGCAGTTCTTC,CASSADDEQFF
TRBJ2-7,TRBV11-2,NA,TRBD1,TGTGCCAGCAGCTTATTAATTGGGACAGCGCACCACGAGCAGTACTTC,CASSLLIGTAHHEQYF
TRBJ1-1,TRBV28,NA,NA,TGTGCCAGCAGTCCCCCGGGCCGCGTTGACACTGAAGCTTTCTTT,CASSPPGRVDTEAFF
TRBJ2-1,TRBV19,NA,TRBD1,TGTGCCACCCTACGGACAGGGGACAATGAGCAGTTCTTC,CATLRTGDNEQFF
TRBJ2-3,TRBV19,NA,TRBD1,TGTGCCAGTAGTGTAAACAGGGGACGGGATACGCAGTATTTT,CASSVNRGRDTQYF
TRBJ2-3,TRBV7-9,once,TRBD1,TGTGCCAGCAGCCAACCGGGACAGGGTACAGATACGCAGTATTTT,CASSQPGQGTDTQYF
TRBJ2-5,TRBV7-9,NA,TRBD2,TGTGCCAGCAGCTCGAAGTTCGAGATGAGCGGGAGGGGAGAGACCCAGTACTTC,CASSSKFEMSGRGETQYF
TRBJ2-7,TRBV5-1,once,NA,TGCGCCAGCAGCATCCAAACAGGAGGAAGCTCCTACGAGCAGTACTTC,CASSIQTGGSSYEQYF
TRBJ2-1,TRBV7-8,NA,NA,TGTGCCAGCAGCTTCCTTTTTGAGCAGTTCTTC,CASSFLFEQFF
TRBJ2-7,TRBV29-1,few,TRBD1,TGCAGCGTTGGGACAGGGCACGAGCAGTACTTC,CSVGTGHEQYF
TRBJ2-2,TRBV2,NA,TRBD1,TGTGCCAGCAGTCGAGGACAGGGCCTGAACACCGGGGAGCTGTTTTTT,CASSRGQGLNTGELFF
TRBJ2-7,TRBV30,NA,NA,TGTGCCTGGGCGGAAAGGAAGGGCTACTCCTACGAGCAGTACTTC,CAWAERKGYSYEQYF
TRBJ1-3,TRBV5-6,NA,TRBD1,TGTGCCAGCACTGGGACAGGGACTGGAAACACCATATATTTT,CASTGTGTGNTIYF
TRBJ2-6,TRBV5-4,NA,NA,TGTGCCAGCAGCTTGGCCATTGGATCTGGGGCCAACGTCCTGACTTTC,CASSLAIGSGANVLTF
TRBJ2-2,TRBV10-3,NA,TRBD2,TGTGCCATCACGGGCGGGAGCACCGGGGAGCTGTTTTTT,CAITGGSTGELFF
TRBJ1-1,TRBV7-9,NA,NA,TGTGCCAGCAGCTTAGCCGGCAGGAACATGAACACTGAAGCTTTCTTT,CASSLAGRNMNTEAFF
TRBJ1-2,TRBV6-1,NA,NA,TGTGCCAGCAGTGAAGGTTCCGGGTATGGCTACACCTTC,CASSEGSGYGYTF
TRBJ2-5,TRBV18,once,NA,TGTGCCAGCTCACCATTAGGCACCGCGGGGACCCAGTACTTC,CASSPLGTAGTQYF
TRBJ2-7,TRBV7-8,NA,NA,TGTGCCAGCAGCTTAGGGGGTTGGCAGGGGCCCTACGAGCAGTACTTC,CASSLGGWQGPYEQYF